The text below deals with one T cell receptor (beta chain). This receptor's antigen is unknown. Qualities for individual bases were not recorded, and no much larger clone is one base off. Other DNA sequences of this sample code for an identical CDR3. This record comes from a study of beta chain features in type 1 diabetes listed by TCRdb under 2018. Study-level background: Patients and healthy donors did not differ in mean age, gender distribution, total cell number or subset yield. A total of some 100,000,000 sorted cells were examined across all samples, and a strong correlation was observed between cell number per subset and RNA yield. In the study, recently diagnosed type 1 diabetes patients and matched healthy donors were compared on the TCRB repertoires of their sorted circulating CD4+ T cell subsets. Whereas all 30 or so donors provided naive and central memory subsets, regulatory and stem cell-like memory subsets were isolated from just 8 patients and about 8 healthy donors. What the study reported, not specific to this receptor: Because cDNA was sequenced instead of genomic DNA, activated cells with high expression could be over-represented, although the groups did not differ in activation or CD3 levels. HLA sub-analyses involved small numbers of individuals, so any influence of HLA type on TCRB rearrangement remained unresolved. At VDJ recombination sites, patients with type 1 diabetes made fewer insertions and deleted more nucleotides, a pattern implying thymic rearrangement abnormalities. The naive, central memory and regulatory TCRB repertoires appeared to resemble one another more closely among patients than among healthy donors. PCR might favor shorter templates, but patient and control samples were amplified and corrected together, so any skew would affect both groups equally. In all four CD4+ subsets, TCRB CDR3 length was moderately but significantly shorter in type 1 diabetes patients.

Measured from the cysteine to the phenylalanine, the CDR3 is 14 residues long. The only DNA kept is the CDR3, 42 bases in frame from the first base. The germline V gene (reference sequence) supplies CDR1 SEHNR and CDR2 FQNEAQ. Cut back by 3 bases and 1 base, the V and J ends lie 8 bases apart. The High Capacity cDNA Reverse Transcription Kit was used to reverse transcribe all of the isolated RNA, meaning that expressed TCRB transcripts were what got sequenced. Deep immunoSEQ sequencing was applied to naive, central memory and regulatory T cell samples, giving an average of about 3.7 million total reads per sample. After sorted cells were lysed in RLT buffer, RNA was extracted with DNase-treated RNeasy Micro or Mini kits, with the choice depending on cell number. Each cell subset was processed on its own to prevent cross-contamination, while patient and healthy donor samples were processed together. The immunoSEQ multiplex PCR was used to amplify TCRB sequences from cDNA, yielding 87-bp fragments that span the CDR3 region. The amplicons were sequenced using the Illumina HiSeq platform. As for the original processing: Synthetic template baselines were used to correct PCR bias computationally, reads within Hamming distance 2 were collapsed together, and singletons that could not be merged were discarded. Reads were aligned to IMGT to assign V, D and J genes, CDR3 length, and insertions or deletions at six rearrangement sites. Within each subset, clonotype counts were normalized to the number of sorted cells before true diversity and Gini coefficients were calculated with the tcR R package. The overlap coefficient, calculated on TCRB nucleotide sequences, was used to measure repertoire sharing. As a proxy for the pre-selection repertoire, out-of-frame TCRB sequences from naive cells were analyzed. TCRdb retrieved this table from immuneACCESS and kept in-frame rearrangements only. Not all clones are present; in checked studies, unresolved V genes account for under half, and no reason is known for the remainder. That table gives V, J and clone size, and the DNA gave D and trimming. This sample comprises over 200,000 clones, 9.5% to 13% of them detected only once. The ten largest clones capture about 0.018% of the sample.

Each donor gave one peripheral blood draw, about 110 mL on average, collected into heparinised tubes. A BD FACSAria II was used to sort naive, central memory, regulatory and stem cell-like memory CD4+ T cells with a panel that included CD45RO, CCR7, CD25, CD127, CD95 and CD27. A purity above 95% was achieved for all sorted populations. PBMCs were isolated immediately by Lymphoprep density gradient centrifugation and stained directly without culture. So that batch effects would be minimized, each experiment stained and sorted samples in pairs, pairing one healthy donor with one patient. The rearrangement joined TRBV7-9 to TRBJ2-3; TRBD2 is possibly the D segment (6 matching bases). This receptor was identified in a young man with type 1 diabetes. Sequenced: naive CD4+ T cells from blood. The sample's cell subset or site label, in plain terms: true naive CD4+ T cells. The nucleotide sequence is given as TGTGCCAGCAGCTTTGGCGGGGGCACAGATACGCAGTATTTT. This encodes CASSFGGGTDTQYF.